The clone carrying this T cell receptor beta chain was picked up many times. Combining iRepertoire HTBI primers with Arm-PCR of CDR3 regions, the authors built TCR beta libraries. MiXCR was run by TCRdb on the multiplex PCR reads, yielding one entry per CDR3 protein. Of a few hundred thousand distinct CDR3 sequences listed, over 9.5% were seen once; the top ten hold approximately 17%. This entry is derived from a study of regulatory T cells in long-lasting Graves disease. V lost 3 bases, J lost 9 bases, and 9 bases lay in between. CDR3 length: 13 amino acids. The V gene's germline CDR1 is LGHNA and CDR2 YSLEER. The time point: newly diagnosed GD, antithyroid drugs for less than 3 months. With RNA extracted from PBMCs as input, the TCR library was made. The same sample was also used in a study of T cells in Graves' hyperthyroidism and ophthalmopathy. That study reports: Most clonotypes expanded in the thyroid (above 0.001) were also present in blood.

The specimen was peripheral blood mononuclear cells (PBMCs), collected at new diagnosis, from a patient treated with antithyroid drugs. The TCR sequence derives from a woman under 30 with Graves disease. This chain uses TRBV4-3 with TRBJ1-6, with D perhaps matching TRBD1 (6 bases). The CDR3 loop reads CASSQGRGSPLHF. For the CDR3, the DNA is TGCGCCAGCAGCCAGGGCAGGGGTTCACCCCTCCACTTT.